The 5 T cell receptor beta chains below were found in one sample sequenced in a study of tumor-infiltrating lymphocytes in primary liver carcinoma. Out of unsorted whole blood came the blood RNA, and germline DNA was extracted as well. Starting from approximately 470 ng of total RNA, TCR beta cDNA was produced with a primer in the constant region. Construction of TCR beta libraries relied on three successive nested multiplex PCR rounds employing slightly modified ARM-PCR. Running nine to ten cycles apiece, the first two PCR rounds relied on TRBV1-TRBV30 forward primers together with a C-beta reverse primer. Each CDR3 protein is one row after TCRdb ran MiXCR on the multiplex PCR reads. Altogether 150,000 to 200,000 distinct CDR3 sequences are present, less than 75% being singletons, with the ten largest covering roughly 6.8%. The sample was peripheral blood. Receptors originate from a woman in her sixties with primary liver carcinoma and hepatitis B virus infection.

This clonotype appeared many times. The chain recombines TRBV12-3 or TRBV12-4 with TRBJ2-1, with a weak D call TRBD1 (6 bases). V lost 5 bases, J lost 1 base, and 15 bases lay in between. The CDR3 runs 16 residues. The CDR3 coding sequence is TGTGCCAGCAGTGAAAATACAGGGACGTCCTACAATGAGCAGTTCTTC. Translation gives CASSENTGTSYNEQFF.

The chain carries TRBV2 and TRBJ2-2, with 8 bases matching TRBD1. The CDR3 loop spans 14 amino acids. V trimming: 6 bases; J trimming: 0 bases; junction bases outside the gene matches: 0. Germline V CDR1 and CDR2: SNHLY, FYNNEI. In nucleotides, the CDR3 is TGTGCCAGCAGACAGGGGGCGAACACCGGGGAGCTGTTTTTT. It yields the protein CASRQGANTGELFF. Full variable domain (rest looked up from reference TRBV2 and TRBJ2-2): EPEVTQTPSHQVTQMGQEVILRCVPISNHLYFYWYRQILGQKVEFLVSFYNNEISEKSEIFDDQFSVERPDGSNFTLKIRSTKLEDSAMYFCASRQGANTGELFFGEGSRLTVL.

About this clonotype itself: A read error is possible here, since a much larger clone lies one base away. The V and J genes are TRBV6-4 and TRBJ2-3; 7 bases fit TRBD1. The J call could be wrong; TRBJ1-5 is a better fit for the DNA end. This CDR3 is 13 amino acids long. Germline V gene lookup returns CDR1 MRHNA and CDR2 SNTAGT. The CDR3 here is CASSDSGTDTQHF. The CDR3, as DNA: TGTGCCAGCAGTGACTCAGGGACAGATACGCAGCATTTT.

Points on this clonotype: This CDR3 fails to terminate in the conserved phenylalanine or tryptophan, so it likely reflects a read error. V usage is TRBV10-2 and J usage is TRBJ2-5; a weak D match, TRBD2 (6 bases). From germline, CDR1 is WSHSY and CDR2 SAAADI. The CDR3 is made up of 16 amino acids. This chain's CDR3 is CASQNKQAGPQGTQYY. CDR3 bases: TGCGCCAGCCAAAATAAACAGGCGGGGCCACAAGGGACCCAGTACTAC.

CDR3 nucleotide sequence: TGTACCATCAGCTTAAGGGGACTAACGTACACGTCAGATACGCAGTATTTT. Translating gives CTISLRGLTYTSDTQYF. The V and J genes are TRBV11-2 and TRBJ2-3; 7 positions match TRBD2. CDR1 and CDR2 (germline): SGHAT, FQNNGV. The CDR3 contains 17 residues.